These T cell receptor beta chains were read from a single sample in a study of siplizumab effects on memory and regulatory T cells. Using immunoSEQ multiplex PCR, the repertoire was profiled, and TCRdb retains in-frame clones only, with some absent. The sample lists 75,000 to 100,000 clones; 90% to 95% were seen once. The sample taken for sequencing was non-Treg CD4+ T cells sorted from blood. The receptors were gathered from a human donor in good health. Each CDR3 is given with its conserved first and last residue. The order of the fields is CDR3 length, V gene, clone size, CDR3 protein. Clone size appears in some rows only: once, few, many, or a class for an expanded clone.

13 | TRBV14 | - | CASSQEIDNGYTF
12 | TRBV6-5 | - | CASSRGTGELFF
13 | TRBV9 | few | CASSVQGGTEAFF
12 | TRBV7-9 | - | CASSNTGVGYTF
14 | TRBV5-4 | - | CASSTGGKNTEAFF
15 | TRBV11-2 | - | CASSSLGTGGYGYTF
12 | TRBV5-1 | - | CASSLRGYEQYF
15 | TRBV7-8 | - | CASSRRQGSNQPQHF
17 | TRBV5-1 | - | CASSLATAGRDTGELFF
17 | TRBV15 | - | CATSRDRADLSNQPQHF
16 | TRBV28 | - | CASPPPRPPATDTQYF
12 | TRBV5-1 | - | CASRVSTDTQYF
15 | TRBV6-6 | - | CASSYNRGGAGELFF
16 | TRBV2 | - | CASSELDPRRNTEAFF
12 | TRBV4-2 | - | CASSQQEEKLFF
14 | TRBV11-2 | few | CASSLDRNSYEQYF
13 | TRBV11-3 | - | CASSSSGPDTQYF
16 | TRBV18 | once | CASSPLGGGPQETQYF
18 | TRBV5-4 | - | CASSPGLAGGPNQETQYF
15 | TRBV27 | - | CASRKQGRQSYEQYF
13 | TRBV7-7 | - | CASSQWTSDTQYF
15 | TRBV27 | - | CASSSSPGRIQPQHF
17 | TRBV7-7 | once | CASSTRPPQSRANVLTF
15 | TRBV30 | few | CAWSRGQGYNQPQHF
12 | TRBV30 | - | CAWMPSTDTQYF
14 | TRBV18 | - | CASSPTKSSYEQYF
15 | TRBV30 | - | CAWRPRQGFPDTQYF
14 | TRBV5-1 | - | CASSRTGGTDTQYF
14 | TRBV30 | - | CAWTSGLAGYEQYF
15 | TRBV6-5 | - | CASSTPDRANTEAFF
15 | TRBV19 | - | CASSIESLGNQPQHF
13 | TRBV14 | - | CASSPRGNNEQFF
15 | TRBV5-1 | few | CASSLVARESYGYTF
13 | TRBV19 | - | CATLAGGNSPLHF
13 | TRBV11-2 | - | CASSAGPDNEQFF
13 | TRBV5-4 | - | CASSWGRGTEAFF
16 | TRBV18 | - | CASSPSSGSKVGELFF
14 | TRBV6-1 | - | CASTGSMGNTEAFF
14 | TRBV7-2 | - | CASSLGASGYGYTF
15 | TRBV5-8 | - | CASSQGAVSNQPQHF
11 | TRBV7-9 | few | CASSLSGEQFF
12 | TRBV27 | - | CASSSEGYGYTF
15 | TRBV5-6 | - | CASSPGLAGAYEQYF
14 | TRBV19 | - | CASSIGAVPEELFF